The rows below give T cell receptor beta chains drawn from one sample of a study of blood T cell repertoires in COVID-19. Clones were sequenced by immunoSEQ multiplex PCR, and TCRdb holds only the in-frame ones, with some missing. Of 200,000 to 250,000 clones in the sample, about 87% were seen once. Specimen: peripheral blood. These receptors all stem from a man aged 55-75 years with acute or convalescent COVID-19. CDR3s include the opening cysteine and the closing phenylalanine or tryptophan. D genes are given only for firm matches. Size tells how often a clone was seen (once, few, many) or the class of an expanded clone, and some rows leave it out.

CDR3 DNA: TGTGCCAGTAGGACCGGGACAGGGTTCCCCTCGGGAGAAAAACTGTTTTTT
CDR3 protein: CASRTGTGFPSGEKLFF
CDR3 length: 17
J gene: TRBJ1-4
V gene: TRBV19
clone size: .
D gene: TRBD1

CDR3 DNA: TGCGCCAGCAGCTTTTGGGGACAGGTGGCTGGAAACACCATATATTTT
CDR3 protein: CASSFWGQVAGNTIYF
CDR3 length: 16
J gene: TRBJ1-3
V gene: TRBV5-1
clone size: .
D gene: TRBD1

CDR3 DNA: TGTGCCAGCAGCTTAGGGATGCAGGGGATGGGAAATTCACCCCTCCACTTT
CDR3 protein: CASSLGMQGMGNSPLHF
CDR3 length: 17
J gene: TRBJ1-6
V gene: TRBV7-9
clone size: few
D gene: .

CDR3 DNA: TGTGCCAGCAACCGAAACCATAGGGACAGTACCTATGGCTACACCTTC
CDR3 protein: CASNRNHRDSTYGYTF
CDR3 length: 16
J gene: TRBJ1-2
V gene: TRBV4-2
clone size: .
D gene: TRBD1

CDR3 DNA: TGTGCCAGCAAGAGTAGCGGGGGGGCAATTCGAGAGACCCAGTACTTC
CDR3 protein: CASKSSGGAIRETQYF
CDR3 length: 16
J gene: TRBJ2-5
V gene: TRBV2
clone size: .
D gene: TRBD2

CDR3 DNA: TGCGCCAGCAGCGACATAGGGGGTGGGTCACCCCTCCACTTT
CDR3 protein: CASSDIGGGSPLHF
CDR3 length: 14
J gene: TRBJ1-6
V gene: TRBV5-1
clone size: .
D gene: .

CDR3 DNA: TGCGCCAGCAGCCAAGATAGGGGACTGCCAAAAGAGACCCAGTACTTC
CDR3 protein: CASSQDRGLPKETQYF
CDR3 length: 16
J gene: TRBJ2-5
V gene: TRBV4-3
clone size: .
D gene: .

CDR3 DNA: TGTGCCAGCAGCCCTCGACAGAGAGCAAAACTGTTTTTT
CDR3 protein: CASSPRQRAKLFF
CDR3 length: 13
J gene: TRBJ1-4
V gene: TRBV5-6
clone size: .
D gene: .

CDR3 DNA: TGTGCCAGCAGTTTTCCGACTGCAACTAATGAAAAACTGTTTTTT
CDR3 protein: CASSFPTATNEKLFF
CDR3 length: 15
J gene: TRBJ1-4
V gene: TRBV6-2/TRBV6-3
clone size: .
D gene: .

CDR3 DNA: TGCGCCAGCAGCCAAGATCATGTACAGGGGGCTCACCGTAACTATGGCTACACCTTC
CDR3 protein: CASSQDHVQGAHRNYGYTF
CDR3 length: 19
J gene: TRBJ1-2
V gene: TRBV4-3
clone size: .
D gene: TRBD1

CDR3 DNA: TGTGCCAGTAGTATCGTCTGGCGGTCAAAGGGACAGGGGTCTGGAAACACCATATATTTT
CDR3 protein: CASSIVWRSKGQGSGNTIYF
CDR3 length: 20
J gene: TRBJ1-3
V gene: TRBV19
clone size: .
D gene: TRBD1

CDR3 DNA: TGCGCCAGCAGCTTGGCCGGTCGGACAGGGAACTACAATGAGCAGTTCTTC
CDR3 protein: CASSLAGRTGNYNEQFF
CDR3 length: 17
J gene: TRBJ2-1
V gene: TRBV5-1
clone size: .
D gene: TRBD1

CDR3 DNA: TGTGCCAGCAGTGACTCCCCTGCGGGGCAGACCACTGAAGCTTTCTTT
CDR3 protein: CASSDSPAGQTTEAFF
CDR3 length: 16
J gene: TRBJ1-1
V gene: TRBV6-4
clone size: few
D gene: .

CDR3 DNA: TGTGCCACCAGTGATTTGTTCCCCAGAGATACGCAGTATTTT
CDR3 protein: CATSDLFPRDTQYF
CDR3 length: 14
J gene: TRBJ2-3
V gene: TRBV24-1
clone size: .
D gene: .

CDR3 DNA: TGTGCCAGCAACCAACAGGGGGAGGGCTATGGCTACACCTTC
CDR3 protein: CASNQQGEGYGYTF
CDR3 length: 14
J gene: TRBJ1-2
V gene: TRBV28
clone size: few
D gene: TRBD1

CDR3 DNA: TGTGCCAGCAGCTCCCCTATGGGGCGGGGGAGCACAGATACGCAGTATTTT
CDR3 protein: CASSSPMGRGSTDTQYF
CDR3 length: 17
J gene: TRBJ2-3
V gene: TRBV9
clone size: .
D gene: TRBD2

CDR3 DNA: TGTGCCAGCCTCGCCCCAGGGGAAGCCGGGGAGCTGTTTTTT
CDR3 protein: CASLAPGEAGELFF
CDR3 length: 14
J gene: TRBJ2-2
V gene: TRBV5-4
clone size: .
D gene: .

CDR3 DNA: TGTGCCAGCAGCTTAGGACGACACTTAAGCACAGATACGCAGTATTTT
CDR3 protein: CASSLGRHLSTDTQYF
CDR3 length: 16
J gene: TRBJ2-3
V gene: TRBV7-2
clone size: .
D gene: .

CDR3 DNA: TGTGCCTGGAGCCCGGTCAACTCCGAGCAGTACTTC
CDR3 protein: CAWSPVNSEQYF
CDR3 length: 12
J gene: TRBJ2-7
V gene: TRBV30
clone size: .
D gene: .

CDR3 DNA: TGTGCCAGCAGCGTAGCCCCGACACAGGATGAAAAACTGTTTTTT
CDR3 protein: CASSVAPTQDEKLFF
CDR3 length: 15
J gene: TRBJ1-4
V gene: TRBV9
clone size: .
D gene: .